The source of this TCR beta chain is a study of T cell clones after liver transplantation. Study in general: Standard immunosuppression, with no induction, continued until 12-24 months after transplant.

The CDR3 runs to 14 residues. In germline, CDR1 is MDHEN, CDR2 SYDVKM. After removal of 6 bases from V and 7 bases from J, the junction contained 8 bases not matched to a gene. Only in-frame clones appear in the TCRdb table, and some are missing; sequencing was by immunoSEQ multiplex PCR. The sample includes some 33,000 clones, around 94% of them seen just once. The V and J genes are TRBV28 and TRBJ2-7; 11 nucleotides match TRBD2. Sequenced material: CD8+ T cells from blood, taken 12 months after liver transplant. This TCR was sampled from a human patient who received a liver transplant. The graft donor may be the source of some T cells. The CDR3 reads CASRIAGGPGEQYF. CDR3 sequence (DNA): TGTGCCAGCAGGATAGCGGGAGGGCCGGGAGAGCAGTACTTC.